These T cell receptor beta chains were read from a single sample in a study of blood T cells in healthy people across ages. TCRdb reanalysed the 5' RACE reads using MiXCR and keeps one entry per CDR3 protein. The sample lists 550,000 to 750,000 distinct CDR3 sequences, 20% to 25% seen once, with 3% to 4% in the top ten. Sequenced sample: blood. The receptors were sampled from a man in his 70s in good health. CDR3s leave out the opening cysteine and the closing phenylalanine or tryptophan.

CDR3 protein | J gene | V gene
ASTPTQGAYGYT | TRBJ1-2 | TRBV6-6
SARAERAYEQY | TRBJ2-7 | TRBV20-1
ASSQFLPGQGSHEQY | TRBJ2-7 | TRBV14
ASSVAGGETQY | TRBJ2-5 | TRBV9
ASSGRGRDTQY | TRBJ2-3 | TRBV5-4
ASSIKGETQY | TRBJ2-5 | TRBV7-6
ASSLGGAGVETQY | TRBJ2-5 | TRBV7-6
ASSLSGRAGEQF | TRBJ2-1 | TRBV12-3/TRBV12-4
ASSLGSSIGNQPQH | TRBJ1-5 | TRBV28
ASSLSGLSTDTQY | TRBJ2-3 | TRBV5-1
ASSYGQGREETQY | TRBJ2-5 | TRBV6-5
ASSPRTGGTDTQY | TRBJ2-3 | TRBV7-2
ASSLLTESWGEQY | TRBJ2-7 | TRBV7-9
ASSPTSSYEQY | - | TRBV2
ASSFTGSGTQY | TRBJ2-5 | TRBV28